This T cell receptor (beta chain) was obtained from a study of OX40 agonist ivuxolimab in advanced cancers. As for the study in general: Two patients with cutaneous melanoma and one with hepatocellular carcinoma, three in total, showed partial responses. Study-level findings and limits: There were, on average, more expanded clones in CD8+ T cells than in CD4+. At 0.1 to 3.0 mg/kg and by week 6, clonal expansion occurred in CD4+ and CD8+ blood T cells.

The trim removed 3 bases at V and 0 bases at J, leaving 2 bases unmatched. The CDR3 has 15 amino acids. CDR1 and CDR2 from the germline V gene are KGHSH and LQKENI. Measured with immunoSEQ multiplex PCR; TCRdb has only the in-frame clones, and not every one. The data show 90,000 to 95,000 clones, approximately 81% seen once. A note on this clone: Its antigen is not known.

The chain combines TRBV18 with TRBJ1-3; TRBD1 matches at 7 bases. This TCR derives from an adult with an advanced solid tumor such as melanoma, head and neck, liver or kidney cancer. The material was CD4+ or CD8+ T cells sorted from blood, obtained in a trial of the OX40 agonist ivuxolimab. The CDR3 bases are TGTGCCAGCTCACCCCAGGGGGACTCTGGAAACACCATATATTTT. This sequence encodes CASSPQGDSGNTIYF. The whole variable domain, remainder taken from reference TRBV18 and TRBJ1-3, is NAGVMQNPRHLVRRRGQEARLRCSPMKGHSHVYWYRQLPEEGLKFMVYLQKENIIDESGMPKERFSAEFPKEGPSILRIQQVVRGDSAAYFCASSPQGDSGNTIYFGEGSWLTVV.